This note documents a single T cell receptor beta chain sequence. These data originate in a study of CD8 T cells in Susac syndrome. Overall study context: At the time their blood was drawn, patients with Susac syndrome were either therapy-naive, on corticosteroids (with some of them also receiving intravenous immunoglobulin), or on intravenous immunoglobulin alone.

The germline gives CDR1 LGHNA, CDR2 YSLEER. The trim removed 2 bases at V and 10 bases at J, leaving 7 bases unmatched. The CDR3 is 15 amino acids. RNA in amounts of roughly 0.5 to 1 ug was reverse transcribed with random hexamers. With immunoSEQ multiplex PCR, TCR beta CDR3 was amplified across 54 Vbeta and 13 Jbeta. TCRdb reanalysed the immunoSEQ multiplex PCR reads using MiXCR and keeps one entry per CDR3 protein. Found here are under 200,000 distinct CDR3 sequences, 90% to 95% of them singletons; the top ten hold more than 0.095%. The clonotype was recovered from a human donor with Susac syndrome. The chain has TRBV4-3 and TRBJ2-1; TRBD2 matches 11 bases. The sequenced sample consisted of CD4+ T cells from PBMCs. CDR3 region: CASSQLLAGGREQFF. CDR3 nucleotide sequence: TGCGCCAGCAGCCAACTATTAGCGGGGGGGCGGGAGCAGTTCTTC.